The sequence of this T cell receptor (beta chain) was determined in a study of radiation and T cells in renal cell carcinoma. Turning to the study itself: Nephrectomy followed 15 Gy stereotactic body radiation by 4 weeks.

The data were produced by immunoSEQ multiplex PCR, yet TCRdb's version contains in-frame clones alone and is incomplete. The table has roughly 75,000 clones, 82% seen once. Time point of the sample: blood 2 weeks post-SBRT. As for treatment: 15 Gy SBRT to primary tumor, nephrectomy 4 weeks later. After SBRT, blood was collected at 2 and 4 weeks, plus baseline. Clear cell pathology was present in this patient's renal cell carcinoma. CDR3 length: 13 residues. V was shortened by 7 bases and J by 5 bases, with 15 bases between the two germline ends. In germline, CDR1 is SQVTM, CDR2 ANQGSEA. The sample in question was blood, obtained from a patient whose treatment included radiotherapy and nephrectomy. This sequence was found in a man aged 55 to 70 with renal cell carcinoma. This chain uses TRBV29-1 with TRBJ2-1; possibly TRBD1 or TRBD2 for D (5 bases each). The CDR3: CSAVRDPDNEQFF. CDR3 DNA: TGCAGCGCCGTCAGGGACCCCGACAATGAGCAGTTCTTC.